A single T cell receptor beta chain is shown here with its context. The entry originates in a study of cytomegalovirus exposure and HLA in healthy donors. In germline, CDR1 is LNHNV, CDR2 YYDKDF (reference sequence). The V segment lost 1 base and the J segment 0 bases; nucleotides outside the gene matches: 2. This CDR3 contains 16 residues. Using immunoSEQ multiplex PCR, the repertoire was profiled, and TCRdb retains in-frame clones only, with some absent. The table has 150,000 to 180,000 clones, about 86% seen once. This receptor was taken from a human donor in good health. The chain has TRBV15 and TRBJ2-7; 11 bases are a match to TRBD2. The sample consisted of PBMCs. CDR3 amino acids: CATSRGLAGPSYEQYF. The CDR3 region has the DNA TGTGCCACCAGCAGAGGACTAGCGGGACCCTCCTACGAGCAGTACTTC.